This TCR beta chain was found in a study of cytomegalovirus exposure and HLA in healthy donors. Each donor was nominally healthy when sampled (though unrecorded immune exposures were likely). The PCR was carried out with 60 Vbeta primers and 13 Jbeta primers. Some clones are missing from TCRdb's copy, which holds only in-frame ones; the method was immunoSEQ multiplex PCR. The table includes 85,000 to 120,000 clones, roughly four fifths detected once. Trimming cost V 3 bases and J 4 bases; bases outside gene matches: 10. Germline CDR1 SGHDT, CDR2 YYEEEE. The CDR3 totals 16 residues. J is TRBJ1-2 and V is TRBV5-6; 9 nucleotides agree with TRBD1. This TCR came from a man in his forties or fifties in good health and CMV-seronegative. Sequencing was done on a sample of PBMCs. CDR3 DNA sequence: TGTGCCAGCAGCTCTGGGACAGGGTCACAGAGCTATGGCTACACCTTC. Translation gives CASSSGTGSQSYGYTF.